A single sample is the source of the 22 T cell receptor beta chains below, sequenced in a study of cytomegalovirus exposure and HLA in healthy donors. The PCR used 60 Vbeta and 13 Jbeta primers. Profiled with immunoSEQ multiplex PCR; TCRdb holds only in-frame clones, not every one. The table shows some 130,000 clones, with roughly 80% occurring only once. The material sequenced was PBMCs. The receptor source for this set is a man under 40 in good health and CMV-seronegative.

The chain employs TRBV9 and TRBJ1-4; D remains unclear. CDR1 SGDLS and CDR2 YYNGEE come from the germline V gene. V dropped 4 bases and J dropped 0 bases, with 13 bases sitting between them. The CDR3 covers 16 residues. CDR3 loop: CASSPGSIATNEKLFF. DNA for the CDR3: TGTGCCAGCAGCCCGGGGAGCATTGCAACTAATGAAAAACTGTTTTTT.

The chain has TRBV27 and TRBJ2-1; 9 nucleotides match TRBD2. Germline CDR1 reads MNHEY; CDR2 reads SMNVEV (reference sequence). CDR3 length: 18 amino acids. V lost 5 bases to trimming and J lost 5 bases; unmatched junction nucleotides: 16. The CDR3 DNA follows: TGTGCCAGCAGTCCCTTCGGACAGTTAGTAGCGGGGGACAATGAGCAGTTCTTC. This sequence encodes CASSPFGQLVAGDNEQFF.

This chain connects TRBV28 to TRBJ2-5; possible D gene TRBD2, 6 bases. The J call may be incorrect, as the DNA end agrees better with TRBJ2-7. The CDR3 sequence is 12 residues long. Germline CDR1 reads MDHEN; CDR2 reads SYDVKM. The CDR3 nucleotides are TGTGCCAGCAGTTTAGGGGAGGTCGAGCAGTACTTC. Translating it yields CASSLGEVEQYF.

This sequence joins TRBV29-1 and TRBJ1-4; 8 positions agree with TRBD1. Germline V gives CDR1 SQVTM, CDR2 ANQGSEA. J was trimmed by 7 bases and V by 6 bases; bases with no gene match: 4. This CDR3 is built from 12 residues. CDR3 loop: CSVGQGPEKLFF. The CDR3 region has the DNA TGCAGCGTAGGACAGGGTCCTGAAAAACTGTTTTTT.

The CDR3 bases are TGTGCCAGCAGTGGACTAGGGGGAAATGAGCAGTTCTTC. Translation gives CASSGLGGNEQFF. This chain uses TRBV28 with TRBJ2-1, with TRBD2 as a possible D gene (7 bases). Germline V gives CDR1 MDHEN, CDR2 SYDVKM. The germline V and J ends were trimmed by 5 bases and 7 bases, with 12 bases remaining between them. The CDR3 has 13 amino acids.

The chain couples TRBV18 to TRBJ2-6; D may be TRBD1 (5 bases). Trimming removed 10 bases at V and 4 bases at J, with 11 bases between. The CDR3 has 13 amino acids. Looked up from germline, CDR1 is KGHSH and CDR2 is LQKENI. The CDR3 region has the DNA TGTGCCACTTACAGGTTAGGGGCCAACGTCCTGACTTTC. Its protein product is CATYRLGANVLTF.

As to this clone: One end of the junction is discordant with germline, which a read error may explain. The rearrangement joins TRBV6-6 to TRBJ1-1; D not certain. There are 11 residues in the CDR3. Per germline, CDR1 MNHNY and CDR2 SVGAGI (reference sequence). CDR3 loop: CASSNSREAFF. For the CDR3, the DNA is TGTGCCAGCAGTAACTCCCGTGAAGCTTTCTTT.

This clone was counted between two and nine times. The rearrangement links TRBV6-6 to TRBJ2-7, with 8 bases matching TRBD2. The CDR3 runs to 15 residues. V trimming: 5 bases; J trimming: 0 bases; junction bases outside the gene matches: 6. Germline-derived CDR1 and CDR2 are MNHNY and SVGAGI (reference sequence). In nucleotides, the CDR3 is TGTGCCAGCAGTACGGGCGGGAGGTTCTCCTACGAGCAGTACTTC. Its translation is CASSTGGRFSYEQYF.

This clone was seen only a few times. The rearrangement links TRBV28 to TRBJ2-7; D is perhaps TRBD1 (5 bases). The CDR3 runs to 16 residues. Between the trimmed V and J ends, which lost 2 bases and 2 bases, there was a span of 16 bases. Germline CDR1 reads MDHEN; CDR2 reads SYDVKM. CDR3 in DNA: TGTGCCAGCAGTTTACCAATAACAGGTCGACCCTACGAGCAGTACTTC. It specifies CASSLPITGRPYEQYF.

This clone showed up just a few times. The CDR3 loop reads CASSLTLNGELFF. For the CDR3, the DNA is TGTGCCAGCAGCTTAACTCTTAACGGGGAGCTGTTTTTT. This chain connects TRBV7-9 to TRBJ2-2; no definite D call. Germline V gene lookup returns CDR1 SEHNR and CDR2 FQNEAQ (reference sequence). The V and J ends lost 2 bases and 7 bases respectively, with 8 bases between them. The CDR3 has 13 residues. Filled out from reference TRBV7-9 and TRBJ2-2, the complete variable domain reads DTGVSQNPRHKITKRGQNVTFRCDPISEHNRLYWYRQTLGQGPEFLTYFQNEAQLEKSRLLSDRFSAERPKGSFSTLEIQRTEQGDSAMYLCASSLTLNGELFFGEGSRLTVL.

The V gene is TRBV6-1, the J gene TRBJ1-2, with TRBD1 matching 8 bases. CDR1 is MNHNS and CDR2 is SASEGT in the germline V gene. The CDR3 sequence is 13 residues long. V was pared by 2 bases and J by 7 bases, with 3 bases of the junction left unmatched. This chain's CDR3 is CASSEIQGVGYTF. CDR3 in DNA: TGTGCCAGCAGTGAAATACAGGGGGTTGGCTACACCTTC.

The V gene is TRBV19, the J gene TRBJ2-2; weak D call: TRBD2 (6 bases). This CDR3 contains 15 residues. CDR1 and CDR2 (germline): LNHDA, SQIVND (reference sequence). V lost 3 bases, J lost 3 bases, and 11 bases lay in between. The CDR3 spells CASSIGSGYTGELFF. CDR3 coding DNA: TGTGCCAGTAGTATTGGCAGCGGGTACACCGGGGAGCTGTTTTTT. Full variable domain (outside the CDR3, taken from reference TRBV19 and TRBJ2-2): DGGITQSPKYLFRKEGQNVTLSCEQNLNHDAMYWYRQDPGQGLRLIYYSQIVNDFQKGDIAEGYSVSREKKESFPLTVTSAQKNPTAFYLCASSIGSGYTGELFFGEGSRLTVL.

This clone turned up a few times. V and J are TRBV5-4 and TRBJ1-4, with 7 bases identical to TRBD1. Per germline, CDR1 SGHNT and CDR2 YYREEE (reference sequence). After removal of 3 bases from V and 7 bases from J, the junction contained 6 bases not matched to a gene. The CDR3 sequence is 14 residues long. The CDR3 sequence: CASSSTGLGEKLFF. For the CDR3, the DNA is TGTGCCAGCAGCTCGACAGGGTTAGGTGAAAAACTGTTTTTT.

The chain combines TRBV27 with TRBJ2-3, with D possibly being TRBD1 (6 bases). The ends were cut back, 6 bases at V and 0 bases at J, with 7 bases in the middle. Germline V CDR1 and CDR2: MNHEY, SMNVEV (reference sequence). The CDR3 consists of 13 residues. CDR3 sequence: CASRGTSTDTQYF. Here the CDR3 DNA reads TGTGCCAGCAGGGGGACAAGCACAGATACGCAGTATTTT.

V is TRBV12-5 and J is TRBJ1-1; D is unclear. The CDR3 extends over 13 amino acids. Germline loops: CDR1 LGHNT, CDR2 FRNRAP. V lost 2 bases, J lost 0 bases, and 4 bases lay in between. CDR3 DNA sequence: TGTGCTAGTGGTTTGCAGGTGAACACTGAAGCTTTCTTT. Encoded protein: CASGLQVNTEAFF.

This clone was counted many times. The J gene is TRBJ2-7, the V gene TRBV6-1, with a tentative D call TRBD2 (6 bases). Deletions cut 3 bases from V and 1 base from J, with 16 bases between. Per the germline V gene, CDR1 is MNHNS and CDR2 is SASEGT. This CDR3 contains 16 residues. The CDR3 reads CASSEYSAAGSYEQYF. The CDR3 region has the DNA TGTGCCAGCAGTGAGTATTCAGCCGCGGGATCCTACGAGCAGTACTTC.

The CDR3 spells CASSRTARGYEQYF. The CDR3 region has the DNA TGTGCCAGCAGTAGGACAGCTAGGGGCTACGAGCAGTACTTC. V is TRBV7-8 and J is TRBJ2-7; tentative D call: TRBD1 (6 bases). V was cut by 6 bases and J by 3 bases, with 15 bases left in between. Germline V gene data show CDR1 as SGHVS and CDR2 as FQNEAQ. CDR3 length: 14 amino acids.

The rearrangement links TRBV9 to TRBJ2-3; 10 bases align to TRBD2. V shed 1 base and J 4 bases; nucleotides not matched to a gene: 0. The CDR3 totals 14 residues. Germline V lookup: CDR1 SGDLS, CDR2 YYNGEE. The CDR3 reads CASSVLAGADTQYF. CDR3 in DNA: TGTGCCAGCAGCGTACTAGCGGGAGCAGATACGCAGTATTTT.

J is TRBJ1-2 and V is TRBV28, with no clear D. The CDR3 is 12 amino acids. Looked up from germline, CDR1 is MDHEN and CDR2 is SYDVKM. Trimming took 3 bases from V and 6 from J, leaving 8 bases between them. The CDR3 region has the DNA TGTGCCAGCAGTTTCTTAGAGCATGGCTACACCTTC. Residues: CASSFLEHGYTF.

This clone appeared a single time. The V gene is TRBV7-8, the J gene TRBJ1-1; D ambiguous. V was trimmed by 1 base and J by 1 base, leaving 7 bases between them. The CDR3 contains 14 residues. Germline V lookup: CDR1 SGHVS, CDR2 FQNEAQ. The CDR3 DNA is TGTGCCAGCAGCTTAGAGCCCTGGAACACTGAAGCTTTCTTT. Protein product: CASSLEPWNTEAFF. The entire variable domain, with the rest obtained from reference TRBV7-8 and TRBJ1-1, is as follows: GAGVSQSPRYKVAKRGQDVALRCDPISGHVSLFWYQQALGQGPEFLTYFQNEAQLDKSGLPSDRFFAERPEGSVSTLKIQRTQQEDSAVYLCASSLEPWNTEAFFGQGTRLTVV.

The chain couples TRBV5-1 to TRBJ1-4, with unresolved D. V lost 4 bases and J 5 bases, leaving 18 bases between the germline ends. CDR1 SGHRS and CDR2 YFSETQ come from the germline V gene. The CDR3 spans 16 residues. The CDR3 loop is CASSPTARVDNEKLFF. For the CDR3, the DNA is TGCGCCAGCAGCCCAACAGCCCGCGTCGACAATGAAAAACTGTTTTTT.

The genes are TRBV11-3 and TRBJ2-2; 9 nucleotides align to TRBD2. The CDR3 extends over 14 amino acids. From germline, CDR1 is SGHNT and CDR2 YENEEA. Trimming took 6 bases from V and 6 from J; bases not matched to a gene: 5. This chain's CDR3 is CASSTGLAAGELFF. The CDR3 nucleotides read TGTGCCAGCAGTACGGGACTAGCTGCCGGGGAGCTGTTTTTT.